A single sample is the source of the 23 T cell receptor beta chains below, sequenced in a study of blood T cell repertoires in COVID-19. The table came from immunoSEQ multiplex PCR; TCRdb's copy has only in-frame clones and leaves some out. The profile covers tens of thousands of clones, with over 75% appearing a single time and about 3.8% taken by the ten largest. Sequenced: peripheral blood. The receptors derive from a human donor in a cohort sampled during active COVID-19.

This clone was found once. CDR3 residues: CASSPGWTSGRNEQFF. CDR3 bases: TGTGCCAGCAGCCCCGGCTGGACTAGCGGGAGAAATGAGCAGTTCTTC. The chain recombines TRBV5-4 with TRBJ2-1, with 13 bases matching TRBD2. CDR1 SGHNT and CDR2 YYREEE come from the germline V gene (reference sequence). Trimming took 4 bases from V and 7 from J; bases not matched to a gene: 8. The CDR3 spans 16 residues.

This rearrangement joins TRBV25-1 to TRBJ2-1; 9 nucleotides match TRBD1. J lost 9 bases, V lost 6 bases, and 9 bases had no gene match. CDR1 and CDR2 (germline): MGHDK, SYGVNS. CDR3 size: 14 residues. The CDR3 bases are TGTGCCAGCAGGGACAGGGGCTTCGGGAGTGAGCAGTTCTTC. Its protein product is CASRDRGFGSEQFF.

The rearrangement uses TRBV5-4 and TRBJ1-2; D unresolved. The CDR3 consists of 13 residues. The germline V gene has CDR1 SGHNT and CDR2 YYREEE (reference sequence). V gave up 4 bases and J gave up 3 bases, with 10 bases separating them. The DNA for the CDR3 is TGTGCCAGCAGCCCAGGAGGGTACTATGGCTACACCTTC. Protein sequence: CASSPGGYYGYTF.

The chain has TRBV5-1 and TRBJ2-7; D perhaps matches TRBD2 (5 bases). This CDR3 spans 15 amino acids. Germline lookup yields CDR1 SGHRS and CDR2 YFSETQ. V was clipped by 4 bases and J by 0 bases, with 14 bases between them. CDR3 DNA: TGCGCCAGCAGCCCCAGCCGTGGGAGCTCCTACGAGCAGTACTTC. This sequence encodes CASSPSRGSSYEQYF.

The CDR3 nucleotides read TGCGCCAGCAGCCAAGACGGAGGGAGGGATCAGCCCCAGCATTTT. This gives the protein CASSQDGGRDQPQHF. The chain couples TRBV4-3 to TRBJ1-5; the D is unclear. Trimming took 0 bases from V and 5 from J, leaving 11 bases between them. The CDR3 loop spans 15 amino acids. CDR1 is LGHNA, CDR2 YSLEER, per germline.

The chain carries TRBV15 and TRBJ1-5, with 9 bases that match TRBD1. V was pared by 0 bases and J by 6 bases, with 12 bases of the junction left unmatched. Per the germline V gene, CDR1 is LNHNV and CDR2 is YYDKDF (reference sequence). This CDR3 comprises 18 residues. CDR3 loop: CATSRESRLGQGIQPQHF. The CDR3 DNA reads TGTGCCACCAGCAGAGAGTCCCGCTTAGGACAGGGGATTCAGCCCCAGCATTTT.

The chain recombines TRBV6-6 with TRBJ2-7, with 8 bases aligning to TRBD2. The trim removed 2 bases at V and 6 bases at J, leaving 6 bases unmatched. CDR1 MNHNY and CDR2 SVGAGI come from the germline V gene (reference sequence). The CDR3 length is 14 residues. CDR3 nucleotide sequence: TGTGCCAGCAGTTACGGCCAGCGGGGGAGCGAGCAGTACTTC. This translates into CASSYGQRGSEQYF.

With respect to this clone: The sample holds other DNA sequences that translate to the same CDR3. Here the CDR3 reads CASSEAGGNQPQHF. The CDR3 nucleotides are TGTGCCAGCAGTGAAGCAGGGGGCAATCAGCCCCAGCATTTT. The rearrangement uses TRBV6-1 and TRBJ1-5, with D possibly being TRBD1 (5 bases). V was cut by 0 bases and J by 2 bases, with 5 bases left in between. The CDR3 has 14 amino acids. Germline CDR1 reads MNHNS; CDR2 reads SASEGT.

This rearrangement joins TRBV15 to TRBJ2-1, with 9 positions matching TRBD2. The CDR3 has 16 residues. J was trimmed by 4 bases and V by 5 bases; bases with no gene match: 9. Germline assignment: CDR1 LNHNV and CDR2 YYDKDF (reference sequence). In DNA, the CDR3 is TGTGCCACCAGCGGATTTAGCGGGAGTCTTTACAATGAGCAGTTCTTC. This encodes CATSGFSGSLYNEQFF.

V is TRBV9 and J is TRBJ2-7; D gene unclear. This CDR3 has 14 amino acids. The V gene lost 1 base and the J gene lost 2 bases, with 10 bases spanning the gap. Per the germline V gene, CDR1 is SGDLS and CDR2 is YYNGEE. CDR3 sequence: CASSVSLLPYEQYF. The CDR3 coding sequence is TGTGCCAGCAGCGTATCACTCCTCCCCTACGAGCAGTACTTC.

The rearrangement uses TRBV11-2 and TRBJ1-4, with D possibly TRBD1 on 6 matching bases. V lost 5 bases, J lost 6 bases, and 19 bases lay in between. The CDR3 has 16 amino acids. The germline CDR1 and CDR2 sequences are SGHAT and FQNNGV. The DNA of the CDR3 is TGTGCCAGCAGCCCCCCCCCGGGACATTGGGATGAAAAACTGTTTTTT. This gives the protein CASSPPPGHWDEKLFF.

V usage is TRBV18 and J usage is TRBJ2-1; no reliable D call. Germline V gene data show CDR1 as KGHSH and CDR2 as LQKENI. V was pared by 5 bases and J by 5 bases, with 4 bases between. The CDR3 is 11 residues long. CDR3 sequence (DNA): TGTGCCAGCTCATCCAACAATGAGCAGTTCTTC. This encodes CASSSNNEQFF.

The gene calls are TRBV19 and TRBJ1-3; D is ambiguous. Germline lookup yields CDR1 LNHDA and CDR2 SQIVND (reference sequence). The CDR3 contains 15 residues. V gave up 6 bases and J gave up 0 bases, with 12 bases separating them. DNA for the CDR3: TGTGCCAGTAGCCCTGACCCAGGCTCTGGAAACACCATATATTTT. Its translation is CASSPDPGSGNTIYF.

The chain has TRBV7-9 and TRBJ1-1; the D is unclear. From germline, CDR1 is SEHNR and CDR2 FQNEAQ (reference sequence). The CDR3 spans 11 residues. Deletions cut 1 base from V and 8 bases from J, with 5 bases between. CDR3 amino acids: CASSLDLEAFF. CDR3 nucleotide sequence: TGTGCCAGCAGCTTAGACCTAGAAGCTTTCTTT.

This sequence joins TRBV3-1 (or the pseudogene TRBV3-2) and TRBJ2-1; 8 bases align to TRBD2. The J segment lost 7 bases and the V segment lost 4 bases, leaving 3 bases of the junction unmatched. This CDR3 has 13 residues. Germline V CDR1 and CDR2: LGHDT, YNNKEL (reference sequence). CDR3: CASSPGLANEQFF. The CDR3 nucleotides read TGTGCCAGCAGCCCTGGACTAGCTAATGAGCAGTTCTTC.

CDR3 in amino acids: CASSERLAGGFFRDTQYF. Written as DNA, the CDR3 is TGCGCCAGCAGTGAAAGATTAGCGGGAGGGTTTTTTAGGGATACGCAGTATTTT. The chain couples TRBV10-1 to TRBJ2-3; 11 nucleotides match TRBD2. The CDR3 is 18 residues long. Germline V lookup: CDR1 WNHNN, CDR2 SYGVQD (reference sequence). V was clipped by 3 bases and J by 6 bases; unmatched bases: 14.

This chain connects TRBV27 to TRBJ2-3; D may be TRBD2 (6 bases). Between the trimmed V and J ends, which lost 4 bases and 4 bases, there was a span of 21 bases. The CDR3 loop spans 17 amino acids. CDR1 and CDR2 from the germline V gene are MNHEY and SMNVEV (reference sequence). Written as DNA, the CDR3 is TGTGCCAGCAGTTCCATTATACCCTTCGCTAGCGCAGATACGCAGTATTTT. Amino acid sequence: CASSSIIPFASADTQYF.

The J gene is TRBJ2-7, the V gene TRBV20-1, with D unclear. The V end was cut by 3 bases, the J end by 0 bases, with 9 bases between. The germline gives CDR1 DFQATT, CDR2 SNEGSKA (reference sequence). The CDR3 has 13 residues. The CDR3 is CSASIDGSYEQYF. The CDR3 DNA reads as TGCAGTGCTAGTATAGATGGCTCCTACGAGCAGTACTTC.

The chain links TRBV6-2 or TRBV6-3 to TRBJ2-5; 12 bases are shared with TRBD2. The V and J ends lost 6 bases and 2 bases, in that order; junction bases with no gene match: 10. The germline V gene has CDR1 MNHEY and CDR2 SVGEGT. This CDR3 comprises 17 residues. The CDR3 DNA reads as TGTGCCAGCAGCGGGGGGACTAGCGGGCTTAAACAAGAGACCCAGTACTTC. This gives the protein CASSGGTSGLKQETQYF.

Concerning this clone: The sample contains more than one DNA sequence encoding this CDR3. This chain links TRBV12-3 or TRBV12-4 with TRBJ2-7, with D uncertain. Trimming pared 4 bases from V and 2 bases from J, leaving 3 bases between. The CDR3 has 11 residues. The CDR3 DNA follows: TGTGCCAGCAGTTCCACCTACGAGCAGTACTTC. As protein: CASSSTYEQYF.

The gene calls are TRBV5-1 and TRBJ1-2, with D maybe TRBD1 (5 bases). The germline gives CDR1 SGHRS, CDR2 YFSETQ. This CDR3 has 15 amino acids. Trimming removed 6 bases at V and 8 bases at J, with 23 bases between. Here the CDR3 DNA reads TGCGCCAGCATGTCAACCTCTGGCGGGGGAGGCGGCTACACCTTC. Amino acid sequence: CASMSTSGGGGGYTF.

The J gene is TRBJ2-1, the V gene TRBV18; 7 positions agree with TRBD2. With 0 bases clipped from V and 8 bases from J, the junction kept 1 base outside the gene matches. Germline V gene sequence: CDR1 KGHSH, CDR2 LQKENI. The CDR3 has 13 residues. Here the CDR3 DNA reads TGTGCCAGCTCACCACCGGGGGGGGATGAGCAGTTCTTC. It yields the protein CASSPPGGDEQFF. Using reference TRBV18 and TRBJ2-1 for the parts outside the CDR3, the full variable domain is NAGVMQNPRHLVRRRGQEARLRCSPMKGHSHVYWYRQLPEEGLKFMVYLQKENIIDESGMPKERFSAEFPKEGPSILRIQQVVRGDSAAYFCASSPPGGDEQFFGPGTRLTVL.

The chain has TRBV12-3 or TRBV12-4 and TRBJ2-5; 9 bases fit TRBD1. Unmatched junction bases numbered 2, after V lost 5 bases and J lost 4 bases. The CDR3 has 13 residues. Here the CDR3 reads CASSADRGETQYF. As DNA, the CDR3 is TGTGCCAGCAGTGCGGACAGGGGAGAGACCCAGTACTTC.